The 21 T cell receptor beta chains reported below all come from one sample, sequenced in a study of cytomegalovirus exposure and HLA in healthy donors. Sequenced by immunoSEQ multiplex PCR; TCRdb stores in-frame clones only, minus some. Counted here are about 220,000 clones, 88% occurring once; the ten biggest clones make up 2.9%. The sequenced material came from PBMCs. The receptors stem from a woman under 30 in good health and CMV-seronegative.

The chain couples TRBV5-1 to TRBJ1-3, with D uncertain. CDR1 SGHRS and CDR2 YFSETQ come from the germline V gene. The CDR3 is 14 residues long. The V and J ends lost 4 bases and 0 bases respectively, with 8 bases between them. In nucleotides, the CDR3 is TGCGCCAGCAGCGCCGGGTCCTCTGGAAACACCATATATTTT. The encoded protein is CASSAGSSGNTIYF.

This chain connects TRBV18 to TRBJ2-3; 7 bases agree with TRBD2. With 5 bases clipped from V and 3 bases from J, the junction kept 17 bases outside the gene matches. The germline CDR1 and CDR2 sequences are KGHSH and LQKENI. This CDR3 is built from 18 residues. Written as DNA, the CDR3 is TGTGCCAGCTCATTGGTTAGAAGGGCACTAGCGACTACAGATACGCAGTATTTT. The encoded protein is CASSLVRRALATTDTQYF. The variable domain in full, completed from reference TRBV18 and TRBJ2-3, reads NAGVMQNPRHLVRRRGQEARLRCSPMKGHSHVYWYRQLPEEGLKFMVYLQKENIIDESGMPKERFSAEFPKEGPSILRIQQVVRGDSAAYFCASSLVRRALATTDTQYFGPGTRLTVL.

CDR3 amino acids: CASSIIAGAGEQYF. CDR3 nucleotides: TGTGCCAGTAGTATAATTGCGGGAGCGGGCGAGCAGTACTTC. The gene calls are TRBV19 and TRBJ2-7, with 7 bases matching TRBD2. The junction had 7 bases not matched to a gene; V was cut back by 2 bases and J by 6 bases. CDR1 LNHDA and CDR2 SQIVND come from the germline V gene (reference sequence). The CDR3 contains 14 residues.

V gene TRBV18 combines with J gene TRBJ1-5; TRBD1 matches at 9 bases. This CDR3 comprises 14 residues. Germline assignment: CDR1 KGHSH and CDR2 LQKENI. With V trimmed by 5 bases and J by 7 bases, 6 bases remained unmatched. The CDR3 region has the DNA TGTGCCAGCTCATCGGGACAGGGTGGACAGCCCCAGCATTTT. This sequence encodes CASSSGQGGQPQHF.

In regard to this clone: Relative to the germline gene, one junction end is altered; a read error may explain this. The chain couples TRBV5-1 to TRBJ1-5; TRBD1 is a possible D gene (5 bases). Looked up from germline, CDR1 is SGHRS and CDR2 is YFSETQ. The CDR3 runs to 15 residues. Here the CDR3 DNA reads TGCGCCAGCAGCTTGGTTCCTGACAGCAAACAGCCCCAGCATTTT. This encodes CASSLVPDSKQPQHF.

The rearrangement uses TRBV7-8 and TRBJ1-4, with a weak D call TRBD1 (5 bases). V was pared by 5 bases and J by 8 bases, with 15 bases between. CDR3 size: 14 residues. Germline V CDR1 and CDR2: SGHVS, FQNEAQ. The CDR3 DNA is TGTGCCAGCAGCCCGGGACTGCAGACGGAAAAACTGTTTTTT. This codes for CASSPGLQTEKLFF.

The gene calls are TRBV6-5 and TRBJ1-2; D gene uncertain. The germline CDR1 and CDR2 sequences are MNHEY and SVGAGI. The CDR3 sequence is 16 residues long. V was trimmed by 0 bases and J by 8 bases, leaving 19 bases between them. CDR3 in amino acids: CASSYSGSAADGGYTF. CDR3 in DNA: TGTGCCAGCAGTTACTCCGGTTCGGCGGCAGACGGCGGCTACACCTTC.

The chain carries TRBV13 and TRBJ1-1; 9 nucleotides match TRBD1. Germline CDR1 PRHDT, CDR2 FYEKMQ (reference sequence). The ends lost 7 bases at V and 2 bases at J; junction bases unmatched: 11. The CDR3 covers 16 residues. CDR3 residues: CASKSLGDRANTEAFF. CDR3 in DNA: TGTGCCAGCAAGAGTTTGGGGGACAGGGCAAACACTGAAGCTTTCTTT.

The V and J genes are TRBV7-9 and TRBJ2-7; D might be TRBD2 (6 bases). V gave up 2 bases and J gave up 6 bases, with 14 bases separating them. This CDR3 comprises 14 residues. In germline, CDR1 is SEHNR, CDR2 FQNEAQ (reference sequence). The CDR3 spells CASSLTALGGEQYF. CDR3 bases: TGTGCCAGCAGCTTAACAGCGTTGGGGGGCGAGCAGTACTTC.

The V gene is TRBV5-1, the J gene TRBJ2-3; a possible D gene is TRBD2 (6 bases). There are 14 residues in the CDR3. In germline, CDR1 is SGHRS, CDR2 YFSETQ. The V end was cut by 2 bases, the J end by 5 bases, with 12 bases between. CDR3 sequence: CASSFSSAIDTQYF. CDR3 DNA sequence: TGCGCCAGCAGCTTTTCTAGCGCTATAGATACGCAGTATTTT.

V is TRBV4-2 and J is TRBJ1-2; unclear D gene. The CDR3 has 13 amino acids. Germline CDR1 reads LGHNA; CDR2 reads YNFKEQ. The V and J ends lost 4 bases and 4 bases respectively, with 10 bases between them. Here the CDR3 reads CASSLEQLYGYTF. The CDR3 bases are TGTGCCAGCAGCCTGGAACAGCTCTATGGCTACACCTTC.

The table lists this clone with a count of one. The chain links TRBV5-1 to TRBJ1-2, with D maybe TRBD1 (5 bases). The CDR3 extends over 14 amino acids. V lost 0 bases, J lost 3 bases, and 9 bases lay in between. CDR1 and CDR2 (germline): SGHRS, YFSETQ. The CDR3 here is CASSLVGADYGYTF. CDR3 DNA sequence: TGCGCCAGCAGCTTGGTAGGGGCGGACTATGGCTACACCTTC.

V and J are TRBV6-5 and TRBJ1-1; 9 nucleotides line up with TRBD1. Germline CDR1 is MNHEY and CDR2 is SVGAGI. With 7 bases clipped from V and 5 bases from J, the junction kept 11 bases outside the gene matches. CDR3 length: 15 amino acids. The CDR3 spells CASTYSGTGRTEAFF. The CDR3 coding sequence is TGTGCCAGCACATACTCGGGGACAGGGAGGACTGAAGCTTTCTTT.

The CDR3 region has the DNA TGTGCCAGCAGCTTAGGTCAGGGCGTGGGATCTGGGGCCAACGTCCTGACTTTC. Residues: CASSLGQGVGSGANVLTF. This sequence joins TRBV7-6 and TRBJ2-6, with D perhaps TRBD1 (5 bases). The CDR3 has 18 residues. The ends were cut back, 1 base at V and 1 base at J, with 14 bases in the middle. Germline lookup yields CDR1 SGHVS and CDR2 FNYEAQ.

This chain links TRBV11-2 with TRBJ2-1; D ambiguous. The CDR3 extends over 14 amino acids. Trimming took off 2 bases at V and 8 bases at J, with 13 bases between the two ends. CDR1 is SGHAT and CDR2 is FQNNGV in the germline V gene. The CDR3 sequence is CASSLMPGTHEQFF. The CDR3 region has the DNA TGTGCCAGCAGCTTAATGCCAGGAACCCATGAGCAGTTCTTC.

The chain recombines TRBV29-1 with TRBJ2-3, with TRBD1 matching 10 bases. The V gene end was trimmed by 8 bases and the J gene end by 6 bases; junction bases not matched to a gene: 11. Germline-derived CDR1 and CDR2 are SQVTM and ANQGSEA. The CDR3 is made up of 14 amino acids. CDR3 bases: TGCAGCTCAGAAGGGACAGGGGTCTTCGATACGCAGTATTTT. Its protein is CSSEGTGVFDTQYF.

The gene calls are TRBV28 and TRBJ1-1; TRBD1 matches 7 bases. J gave up 4 bases and V 3 bases, and 8 bases lay outside the gene matches. CDR1 MDHEN and CDR2 SYDVKM come from the germline V gene. This CDR3 is built from 15 residues. Here the CDR3 DNA reads TGTGCCAGCAGTTTTGGAGGACAGGACATCACTGAAGCTTTCTTT. This gives the protein CASSFGGQDITEAFF.

The chain uses TRBV5-1 and TRBJ1-1; the match to TRBD1 covers 8 bases. Unmatched junction bases numbered 9, after V lost 0 bases and J lost 5 bases. The CDR3 covers 16 residues. Germline-derived CDR1 and CDR2 are SGHRS and YFSETQ. The CDR3 here is CASSLARQGRGTEAFF. CDR3 bases: TGCGCCAGCAGCTTGGCCCGACAGGGGAGGGGGACTGAAGCTTTCTTT.

This clone was counted a single time. CDR3 nucleotides: TGTGCCAGCAGGCGAGGACAGGGGGCCGGTGGCTACACCTTC. As protein: CASRRGQGAGGYTF. The genes are TRBV6-4 and TRBJ1-2, with 11 bases identical to TRBD1. The CDR3 spans 14 residues. The J segment lost 7 bases and the V segment lost 6 bases, leaving 7 bases of the junction unmatched. CDR1 is MRHNA and CDR2 is SNTAGT in the germline V gene.

V usage is TRBV18 and J usage is TRBJ2-7, with 7 bases identical to TRBD1. CDR1 KGHSH and CDR2 LQKENI come from the germline V gene. This CDR3 comprises 14 residues. J gave up 2 bases and V 5 bases, and 6 bases lay outside the gene matches. The CDR3 is CASSSGTAAYEQYF. CDR3 DNA: TGTGCCAGCTCATCCGGGACAGCAGCCTACGAGCAGTACTTC.

This rearrangement joins TRBV7-8 to TRBJ1-2; 8 bases align to TRBD1. CDR1 SGHVS and CDR2 FQNEAQ come from the germline V gene. V lost 5 bases and J lost 5; bases outside the gene matches: 10. The CDR3 extends over 15 amino acids. The CDR3, as DNA: TGTGCCAGCAGCGGGATCCGACAGGGGATATATGGCTACACCTTC. This gives the protein CASSGIRQGIYGYTF.